These T cell receptor beta chains were read from a single sample in a study of tissue T cells after allogeneic stem cell transplantation. The table came from immunoSEQ multiplex PCR; TCRdb's copy has only in-frame clones and leaves some out. The sample lists 4,000 to 5,000 clones, approximately 69% seen once, with around a quarter in the top ten. Sequenced material: duodenal tissue, taken at autopsy. The receptors come from a female patient aged 18 to 55 with steroid-refractory graft-versus-host disease after an allogeneic stem cell transplant. Some T cells may be the graft donor's. The CDR3 runs from the conserved cysteine through the conserved F or W. Each record gives: clone size, V gene, J gene, D gene, CDR3 protein, CDR3 DNA. The D gene is left open where the match is weak. Part of the rows lack a size; the others show once, few, many or a class for expanded clones.

few	TRBV4-1	TRBJ2-1	TRBD2	CASSQVALAGVNEQFF	TGCGCCAGCAGCCAAGTAGCGCTAGCGGGAGTCAATGAGCAGTTCTTC
NA	TRBV7-9	TRBJ1-4	NA	CASSIVFRGNEKLFF	TGTGCCAGCAGCATAGTTTTCAGGGGTAATGAAAAACTGTTTTTT
NA	TRBV29-1	TRBJ2-4	TRBD2	CSVVLAGGPTIQYF	TGCAGCGTTGTACTAGCGGGAGGGCCGACCATTCAGTACTTC
NA	TRBV7-9	TRBJ1-1	NA	CASSLMSLGHPLTEAFF	TGTGCCAGCAGCTTAATGTCCTTGGGACACCCGCTGACTGAAGCTTTCTTT
NA	TRBV2	TRBJ2-7	TRBD2	CASSEAGGEKRFSYEQYF	TGTGCCAGCAGTGAAGCGGGGGGGGAGAAGAGATTCTCCTACGAGCAGTACTTC
NA	TRBV9	TRBJ2-7	NA	CASSVGGVSYEQYF	TGTGCCAGCAGCGTTGGCGGGGTCTCCTACGAGCAGTACTTC
NA	TRBV6-8	TRBJ2-3	NA	CASSYPPQDSQSTDTQYF	TGTGCCAGCAGTTACCCACCCCAGGACAGTCAAAGCACAGATACGCAGTATTTT
NA	TRBV5-1	TRBJ2-3	TRBD2	CASSPGRGTSGARVTDTQYF	TGCGCCAGCAGCCCCGGCCGAGGGACTAGCGGGGCCCGAGTCACAGATACGCAGTATTTT
NA	TRBV27	TRBJ1-3	NA	CASSLRAGGNTIYF	TGTGCCAGCAGTTTAAGGGCAGGGGGAAACACCATATATTTT
NA	TRBV30	TRBJ2-7	NA	CAWSAWGSREQYF	TGTGCCTGGAGTGCATGGGGGAGTAGAGAGCAGTACTTC
once	TRBV5-4	TRBJ2-7	NA	CASSFGMSYEQYF	TGTGCCAGCAGCTTTGGCATGTCCTACGAGCAGTACTTC
NA	TRBV11-2	TRBJ1-2	NA	CASSALRGREGGYTF	TGTGCCAGCAGCGCGCTTCGCGGCAGGGAGGGGGGCTACACCTTC
once	TRBV7-3	TRBJ1-5	NA	CASSLRGNQPQHF	TGTGCCAGCAGCTTAAGAGGCAATCAGCCCCAGCATTTT
NA	TRBV7-6	TRBJ2-1	NA	CASSLDGGSYNEQFF	TGTGCCAGCAGCTTAGACGGGGGATCCTACAATGAGCAGTTCTTC
NA	TRBV14	TRBJ2-7	NA	CASSQLPGFATYEQYF	TGTGCCAGCAGCCAGTTACCAGGGTTCGCGACCTACGAGCAGTACTTC
NA	TRBV29-1	TRBJ2-7	NA	CSVEWGYEQYF	TGCAGCGTTGAATGGGGTTACGAGCAGTACTTC
NA	TRBV6-5	TRBJ2-7	NA	CASSGESGDYYEQYF	TGTGCCAGCAGCGGGGAATCTGGGGATTACTACGAGCAGTACTTC
once	TRBV20-1	TRBJ2-2	NA	CSAPVVRELFF	TGCAGTGCCCCCGTAGTCCGGGAGCTGTTTTTT
once	TRBV9	TRBJ2-6	NA	CASGVSGANVLTF	TGTGCCAGCGGGGTCTCTGGGGCCAACGTCCTGACTTTC
NA	TRBV27	TRBJ2-7	NA	CASRPTLAHTYEQYF	TGTGCCAGCAGGCCCACTTTGGCTCACACCTACGAGCAGTACTTC
NA	TRBV29-1	TRBJ2-1	NA	CSVEGQPYVYNEQFF	TGCAGCGTGGAGGGACAGCCCTATGTGTACAATGAGCAGTTCTTC
NA	TRBV6-4	TRBJ2-1	TRBD1	CASRRDRVYNEQFF	TGTGCCAGCAGACGGGACAGGGTGTACAATGAGCAGTTCTTC
NA	TRBV10-1	TRBJ2-7	NA	CASNSLSYEQYF	TGCGCCAGCAACTCACTCTCCTACGAGCAGTACTTC
NA	TRBV3-1/TRBV3-2	TRBJ2-1	NA	CASSQGLFYNEQFF	TGTGCCAGCAGCCAAGGGCTGTTCTACAATGAGCAGTTCTTC
NA	TRBV4-2	TRBJ2-7	TRBD2	CASSLRASGGAGEQYF	TGTGCCAGCAGCCTTCGGGCCAGCGGGGGGGCAGGCGAGCAGTACTTC
NA	TRBV14	TRBJ2-1	NA	CASSQDGGSSYNEQFF	TGTGCCAGCAGCCAAGATGGAGGGAGCTCCTACAATGAGCAGTTCTTC
NA	TRBV19	TRBJ1-2	TRBD1	CASSLWDRGRYGYTF	TGTGCCAGTAGTCTCTGGGACAGGGGGCGGTATGGCTACACCTTC
NA	TRBV27	TRBJ1-2	TRBD1	CASSLAWDRGYGYTF	TGTGCCAGCAGTTTAGCGTGGGACAGGGGCTATGGCTACACCTTC